These 20 T cell receptor beta chains were sequenced from one sample in a study of T cells in Graves' hyperthyroidism and ophthalmopathy. Regions amplified from RNA transcripts were the TCR beta CDR3 regions. First-round RT-PCR of the TCR CDR3 relied on the HTBI primer set. TCRdb reprocessed the multiplex PCR reads with MiXCR, giving one entry per CDR3 protein. The sample shows under 500,000 distinct CDR3 sequences, more than 13% of them seen only once. The sequencing sample was made of blood. The receptors originated from a man aged 50-60 years with Graves' ophthalmopathy.

The gene calls are TRBV18 and TRBJ1-4, with 7 nucleotides matching TRBD1. J gave up 10 bases and V 2 bases, and 10 bases lay outside the gene matches. CDR3 length: 15 residues. CDR1 is KGHSH, CDR2 LQKENI, per germline. CDR3 DNA: TGTGCCAGCTCACCAGGGGGACAGTCTAGCGGAAAACTGTTTTTT. Its translation: CASSPGGQSSGKLFF.

This clonotype showed up just a few times. The chain recombines TRBV7-9 with TRBJ2-7; the D is unclear. The V gene's germline CDR1 is SEHNR and CDR2 FQNEAQ (reference sequence). The CDR3 is made up of 14 amino acids. Trimming left V 2 bases short and J 0 bases short, with 8 bases between. The DNA for the CDR3 is TGTGCCAGCAGCTTACCCCGGAGCTCCTACGAGCAGTACTTC. It yields the protein CASSLPRSSYEQYF.

About this clonotype: Given a much more abundant clone one base away, this may be a read error. CDR3 in DNA: TGTGCCAGCAGTTACTCGACCAAGGGAAACTACGAGCAGTACTTC. It encodes CASSYSTKGNYEQYF. This sequence joins TRBV6-5 and TRBJ2-7; D call uncertain. The germline V and J ends were trimmed by 0 bases and 3 bases, with 12 bases remaining between them. This CDR3 spans 15 amino acids. The V gene's germline CDR1 is MNHEY and CDR2 SVGAGI.

This clonotype was counted many times. This chain connects TRBV18 to TRBJ2-7; D is uncertain. This CDR3 region has 14 residues. Germline V lookup: CDR1 KGHSH, CDR2 LQKENI. V was clipped by 1 base and J by 4 bases, with 11 bases between them. CDR3: CASSPQGSGYEQYF. Here the CDR3 DNA reads TGTGCCAGCTCACCACAGGGTTCCGGGTACGAGCAGTACTTC.

This clonotype was seen many times. CDR3 amino acids: CASSQAWDTEAFF. The CDR3 coding sequence is TGCGCCAGCAGCCAAGCCTGGGACACTGAAGCTTTCTTT. The genes are TRBV5-1 and TRBJ1-1, with no clear D. The CDR3 is 13 residues long. Germline V CDR1 and CDR2: SGHRS, YFSETQ. Between the trimmed V and J ends, which lost 4 bases and 3 bases, there was a span of 10 bases.

This clonotype was seen more than once but under ten times. The V and J genes are TRBV24-1 and TRBJ2-5; 14 nucleotides align to TRBD2. J lost 8 bases, V lost 0 bases, and 7 bases had no gene match. The germline V gene encodes CDR1 KGHDR and CDR2 SFDVKD. The length of the CDR3 is 17 residues. CDR3 sequence: CATSDLDAGTSGSTQYF. CDR3 sequence (DNA): TGTGCCACCAGTGATTTGGACGCCGGGACTAGCGGGAGTACCCAGTACTTC.

In this sample, this clonotype turned up a few times. The CDR3 DNA is TGTGCTAGTGGTTTGGTACTTGGGGGCAACTCTAACTATGGCTACACCTTC. Its protein product is CASGLVLGGNSNYGYTF. V gene TRBV12-5 combines with J gene TRBJ1-2, with a possible D match to TRBD1 (6 bases). The CDR3 spans 17 residues. Deletions cut 0 bases from V and 0 bases from J, with 14 bases between. Germline assignment: CDR1 LGHNT and CDR2 FRNRAP.

Ten or more counts support this clonotype. V and J are TRBV3-1 and TRBJ2-3, with D maybe TRBD1 (6 bases). CDR3 size: 12 residues. The V gene lost 6 bases and the J gene lost 6 bases, with 10 bases spanning the gap. Germline CDR1 is LGHDT and CDR2 is YNNKEL (reference sequence). CDR3 in amino acids: CASRQGGDTQYF. In DNA form, the CDR3 reads TGTGCCAGCAGACAGGGCGGGGATACGCAGTATTTT.

The chain employs TRBV6-2 or TRBV6-3 and TRBJ1-1; 8 bases align to TRBD1. Germline V gene sequence: CDR1 MNHEY, CDR2 SVGEGT. J gave up 5 bases and V 7 bases, and 9 bases lay outside the gene matches. The CDR3 runs 14 residues. CDR3 in amino acids: CASNPTGGRTEAFF. The CDR3 DNA is TGTGCCAGCAACCCAACAGGGGGGCGTACTGAAGCTTTCTTT.

The CDR3 spells CASSADRANTGELFF. The DNA for the CDR3 is TGTGCCAGTAGTGCTGACAGGGCTAACACCGGGGAGCTGTTTTTT. The chain joins TRBV19 to TRBJ2-2, with TRBD1 identical over 7 bases. The V gene end was trimmed by 5 bases and the J gene end by 2 bases; junction bases not matched to a gene: 5. Germline V gives CDR1 LNHDA, CDR2 SQIVND (reference sequence). This CDR3 region has 15 residues.

This chain connects TRBV30 to TRBJ1-2; D unresolved. Trimming removed 8 bases from V and 8 bases from J, with 18 bases in between. Germline assignment: CDR1 GTSNPN and CDR2 SVGIG (reference sequence). The CDR3 spans 12 residues. CDR3 loop: CARSMGLQGYTF. The CDR3 DNA reads TGTGCCCGGTCAATGGGGTTGCAGGGCTACACCTTC.

This clonotype was seen more than once but under ten times. The chain is built from TRBV15 and TRBJ2-1, with TRBD2 identical over 9 bases. Germline lookup yields CDR1 LNHNV and CDR2 YYDKDF (reference sequence). The trim removed 7 bases at V and 2 bases at J, leaving 3 bases unmatched. The CDR3 has 14 residues. The CDR3, as DNA: TGTGCCACCAAGCCTAGCGGGACCTACAATGAGCAGTTCTTC. Its protein is CATKPSGTYNEQFF.

This clonotype was observed at least ten times. The chain carries TRBV12-3 or TRBV12-4 and TRBJ1-5; no firm D call. CDR3 length: 13 amino acids. Trimming cost V 5 bases and J 2 bases, with 7 bases left between them. The CDR3 DNA follows: TGTGCCAGCAGTCCGCTGGGCAATCAGCCCCAGCATTTT. Its translation is CASSPLGNQPQHF.

The V call is TRBV5-8, the J call TRBJ1-2, with D perhaps matching TRBD1 (5 bases). Germline-derived CDR1 and CDR2 are SGHTS and YDEGEE. V was clipped by 4 bases and J by 8 bases, with 18 bases between them. This CDR3 comprises 14 residues. CDR3 bases: TGTGCCAGCAGCAAGGAACCAGGGCTTTGGGGCTACACCTTC. This translates into CASSKEPGLWGYTF.

This clonotype was seen ten or more times. V is TRBV7-9 and J is TRBJ2-5, with TRBD2 as a possible D gene (6 bases). Germline CDR1 is SEHNR and CDR2 is FQNEAQ (reference sequence). Trimming pared 1 base from V and 4 bases from J, leaving 16 bases between. This CDR3 has 16 residues. The CDR3 bases are TGTGCCAGCAGCTTAGATGAGCTAGCGCGGGCAGAGACCCAGTACTTC. This codes for CASSLDELARAETQYF. Looking up the rest from reference TRBV7-9 and TRBJ2-5 gives the full variable domain: DTGVSQNPRHKITKRGQNVTFRCDPISEHNRLYWYRQTLGQGPEFLTYFQNEAQLEKSRLLSDRFSAERPKGSFSTLEIQRTEQGDSAMYLCASSLDELARAETQYFGPGTRLLVL.

In this sample, this clonotype turned up many times. This rearrangement joins TRBV29-1 to TRBJ2-3, with 7 bases identical to TRBD2. Germline V gene lookup returns CDR1 SQVTM and CDR2 ANQGSEA. CDR3 length: 14 amino acids. V gave up 7 bases and J gave up 3 bases; unmatched junction bases: 10. The chain's CDR3 is CSAKTSSFTDTQYF. DNA of the CDR3: TGCAGCGCTAAGACTAGCTCGTTTACAGATACGCAGTATTTT.

This chain links TRBV4-1 with TRBJ1-5; 12 positions agree with TRBD1. Germline-derived CDR1 and CDR2 are MGHRA and YSYEKL. Losses at the gene ends were 5 bases for V and 7 bases for J; bases not matched to a gene: 18. There are 19 residues in the CDR3. The CDR3 DNA reads TGCGCCAGCAGCTCCCAATTAACCTCCGGGACAGGGGGCAGCCAGCCCCAGCATTTT. Translated: CASSSQLTSGTGGSQPQHF.

Ten or more counts support this clonotype. The genes are TRBV10-3 and TRBJ1-2; TRBD1 matches 8 bases. This CDR3 comprises 14 residues. J was trimmed by 6 bases and V by 5 bases; bases with no gene match: 8. Germline assignment: CDR1 ENHRY and CDR2 SYGVKD. In DNA form, the CDR3 reads TGTGCCATCAGTAAGACAGGGGCTTTGGATGGCTACACCTTC. Translated: CAISKTGALDGYTF.

This clonotype has a count of ten or more. The chain carries TRBV18 and TRBJ2-7, with 8 nucleotides matching TRBD1. V trimming: 1 base; J trimming: 2 bases; junction bases outside the gene matches: 4. The CDR3 is made up of 15 amino acids. The V gene's germline CDR1 is KGHSH and CDR2 LQKENI. DNA for the CDR3: TGTGCCAGCTCACCACGAGTGACAGGGGCCTACGAGCAGTACTTC. Translation gives CASSPRVTGAYEQYF. The full variable domain, in which reference TRBV18 and TRBJ2-7 provide the parts outside the CDR3, is NAGVMQNPRHLVRRRGQEARLRCSPMKGHSHVYWYRQLPEEGLKFMVYLQKENIIDESGMPKERFSAEFPKEGPSILRIQQVVRGDSAAYFCASSPRVTGAYEQYFGPGTRLTVT.

This clonotype has ten or more counts. The rearrangement uses TRBV12-3 or TRBV12-4 and TRBJ1-1; a weak D match, TRBD1 (5 bases). This CDR3 has 14 amino acids. V was trimmed by 4 bases and J by 1 base, leaving 10 bases between them. CDR3 region: CASSYQGGNTEAFF. The CDR3 DNA reads TGTGCCAGCAGTTACCAGGGAGGGAACACTGAAGCTTTCTTT.